Listed here are 12 T cell receptor beta chains from one sample, sequenced in a study of T cells after yellow fever vaccination (dated 2019 in TCRdb). Library preparation employed 5' RACE. Sequencing relied on an Illumina HiSeq 2500. TCRdb handled the public reads itself, with Q25 trimming in fastp and clone calling in MiXCR, and kept productive beta chains. Each CDR3 protein appears once, grouped with its most common genes and DNA. The sample data list under 600,000 distinct CDR3 sequences, and around a fifth of these were observed just once. The leading ten clones occupy about a sixth of the sample. Read against the paper, the sample's treatment or condition label means: live attenuated yellow fever vaccine strain. The sequencing here drew on PBMCs, taken 21 days after the first yellow fever vaccination. The origin of the receptors is a man aged 18 to 30 who received the YFV17D yellow fever vaccine.

This clonotype was seen a few times. The V gene is TRBV7-3, the J gene TRBJ2-3; TRBD2 is a possible D gene (7 bases). The V gene's germline CDR1 is SGHTA and CDR2 FQGTGA. V lost 5 bases and J 0 bases, leaving 18 bases between the germline ends. The CDR3 covers 17 residues. CDR3 region: CASSPAGGGPSTDTQYF. The CDR3 nucleotides read TGTGCCAGCAGCCCCGCGGGCGGGGGCCCTAGCACAGATACGCAGTATTTT.

This clonotype was seen a handful of times. This chain connects TRBV24-1 to TRBJ2-4, with D unclear. Trimming cost V 1 base and J 5 bases, with 2 bases left between them. Germline V CDR1 and CDR2: KGHDR, SFDVKD. This CDR3 is 12 amino acids long. The CDR3 reads CATSDFENIQYF. DNA of the CDR3: TGTGCCACCAGTGATTTTGAAAACATTCAGTACTTC.

The rearrangement joins TRBV5-1 to TRBJ1-1; D is ambiguous. Per germline, CDR1 SGHRS and CDR2 YFSETQ. The V end was cut by 4 bases, the J end by 4 bases, with 17 bases between. The CDR3 is made up of 15 amino acids. The CDR3 protein is CASSPREGGSTEAFF. CDR3 bases: TGCGCCAGCAGCCCCCGGGAAGGCGGGAGCACTGAAGCTTTCTTT.

This clonotype was observed a few times. An end of the junction differs from the germline gene, which may be a read error. The chain has TRBV7-7 and TRBJ1-6, with unresolved D. Germline V lookup: CDR1 SSHAT, CDR2 FNYEAQ (reference sequence). The CDR3 totals 13 residues. The chain's CDR3 is CASSLGSGSPLHF. CDR3 DNA: TGTGCTAGCAGCTTAGGGTCCGGTTCCCCCCTCCACTTT.

Many counts were recorded for this clonotype. V is TRBV18 and J is TRBJ1-5; D gene unclear. Deletions cut 8 bases from V and 5 bases from J, with 10 bases between. The CDR3 runs 12 residues. Germline loops: CDR1 KGHSH, CDR2 LQKENI. Here the CDR3 DNA reads TGTGCCAGCAGCCCCCCAGATCAGCCCCAGCATTTT. Protein: CASSPPDQPQHF.

The gene calls are TRBV18 and TRBJ2-7; TRBD2 matches 7 bases. Per germline, CDR1 KGHSH and CDR2 LQKENI. The J segment lost 5 bases and the V segment lost 3 bases, leaving 4 bases of the junction unmatched. The CDR3 length is 13 residues. The CDR3 nucleotides are TGTGCCAGCTCACCCCTCCGGGAGGACGAGCAGTACTTC. Translating it yields CASSPLREDEQYF.

The J gene is TRBJ2-7, the V gene TRBV5-6, with D perhaps matching TRBD1 or TRBD2 (5 bases each). Per the germline V gene, CDR1 is SGHDT and CDR2 is YYEEEE. CDR3 length: 14 residues. The DNA for the CDR3 is TGTGCCAGCAGCTTGGGGGGACGGACCTACGAGCTGTACGTC. Amino acids: CASSLGGRTYELYV.

The gene calls are TRBV7-2 and TRBJ1-4; D call uncertain. V lost 3 bases and J 8 bases, leaving 7 bases between the germline ends. Germline V gene data show CDR1 as SGHTA and CDR2 as FQGNSA. The CDR3 consists of 12 residues. CDR3 in DNA: TGTGCCAGCAGCTTCCCCGGGGAAAAACTGTTTTTT. Amino acid sequence: CASSFPGEKLFF.

This chain uses TRBV5-6 with TRBJ2-5; D gene unclear. The CDR3 sequence is 15 residues long. Germline V gene lookup returns CDR1 SGHDT and CDR2 YYEEEE. V was cut by 0 bases and J by 1 base, with 10 bases left in between. In DNA form, the CDR3 reads TGTGCCAGCAGCTTGGTTGATGACACCCAAGAGACCCAGTACTTC. Translation: CASSLVDDTQETQYF.

This clonotype was seen a few times. The V and J genes are TRBV27 and TRBJ2-1, with D perhaps matching TRBD2 (6 bases). The CDR3 spans 15 residues. Germline values: CDR1 MNHEY, CDR2 SMNVEV (reference sequence). The V gene lost 8 bases and the J gene lost 8 bases, with 22 bases spanning the gap. CDR3 coding DNA: TGTGCCAGCTCGGAGGGGCGTCTACCTTACGATGAGCAGTTCTTC. It encodes CASSEGRLPYDEQFF.

This clonotype has only a few counts. The J gene is TRBJ2-3, the V gene TRBV19; D gene unclear. CDR1 is LNHDA and CDR2 is SQIVND in the germline V gene (reference sequence). The V end was cut by 7 bases, the J end by 0 bases, with 8 bases between. CDR3 length equals 13 residues. The CDR3 reads CASKEASTDTQYF. The CDR3, as DNA: TGTGCCAGTAAAGAGGCTAGCACAGATACGCAGTATTTT.

The V gene is TRBV9, the J gene TRBJ1-1; no firm D call. From germline, CDR1 is SGDLS and CDR2 YYNGEE. The CDR3 has 14 amino acids. Between the trimmed V and J ends, which lost 3 bases and 10 bases, there was a span of 19 bases. CDR3 DNA: TGTGCCAGCAGCGGTGTTAAAGGGTTCTCCCGAGCTTTCTTT. Protein: CASSGVKGFSRAFF.